This T cell receptor beta chain came from a study of control samples from healthy donors and cancer patients. The table came from immunoSEQ multiplex PCR; TCRdb's copy has only in-frame clones and leaves some out. The table records some 49,000 clones, 65% to 90% of them present only once. Trimming removed 2 bases at V and 0 bases at J, with 10 bases between. The CDR3 totals 16 residues. CDR1 SGHNT and CDR2 YENEEA come from the germline V gene. The receptor was derived from a woman aged 45 to 65 with lung cancer. The chain couples TRBV11-3 to TRBJ2-2; possibly TRBD1 or TRBD2 for D (5 bases each). The sequenced sample consisted of PBMCs. Here the CDR3 reads CASSLRSGPNTGELFF. The CDR3 coding sequence is TGTGCCAGCAGCTTAAGGTCGGGACCGAACACCGGGGAGCTGTTTTTT.